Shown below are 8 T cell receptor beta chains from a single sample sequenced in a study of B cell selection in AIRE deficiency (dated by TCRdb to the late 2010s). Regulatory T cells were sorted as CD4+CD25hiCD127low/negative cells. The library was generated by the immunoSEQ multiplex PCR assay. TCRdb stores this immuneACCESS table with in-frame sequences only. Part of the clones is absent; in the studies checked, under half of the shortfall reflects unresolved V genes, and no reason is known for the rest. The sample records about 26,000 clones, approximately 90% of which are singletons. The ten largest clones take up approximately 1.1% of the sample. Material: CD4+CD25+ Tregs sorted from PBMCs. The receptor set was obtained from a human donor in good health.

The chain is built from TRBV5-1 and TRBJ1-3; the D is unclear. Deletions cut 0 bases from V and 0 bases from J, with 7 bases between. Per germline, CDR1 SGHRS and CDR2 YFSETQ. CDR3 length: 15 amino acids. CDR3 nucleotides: TGCGCCAGCAGCTTGGACTCAGACTCTGGAAACACCATATATTTT. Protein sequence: CASSLDSDSGNTIYF. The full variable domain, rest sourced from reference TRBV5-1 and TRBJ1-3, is KAGVTQTPRYLIKTRGQQVTLSCSPISGHRSVSWYQQTPGQGLQFLFEYFSETQRNKGNFPGRFSGRQFSNSRSEMNVSTLELGDSALYLCASSLDSDSGNTIYFGEGSWLTVV.

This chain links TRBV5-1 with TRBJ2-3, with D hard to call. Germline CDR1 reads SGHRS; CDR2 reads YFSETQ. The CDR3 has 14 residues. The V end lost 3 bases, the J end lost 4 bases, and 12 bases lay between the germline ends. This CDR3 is CASSSGGQADTQYF. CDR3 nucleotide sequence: TGCGCCAGCAGCTCTGGTGGTCAGGCAGATACGCAGTATTTT. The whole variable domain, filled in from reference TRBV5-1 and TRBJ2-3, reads KAGVTQTPRYLIKTRGQQVTLSCSPISGHRSVSWYQQTPGQGLQFLFEYFSETQRNKGNFPGRFSGRQFSNSRSEMNVSTLELGDSALYLCASSSGGQADTQYFGPGTRLTVL.

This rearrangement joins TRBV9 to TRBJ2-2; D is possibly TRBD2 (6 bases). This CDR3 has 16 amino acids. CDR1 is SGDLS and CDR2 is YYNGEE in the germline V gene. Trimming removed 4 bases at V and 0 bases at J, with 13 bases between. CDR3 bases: TGTGCCAGCAGCCCCCGGGGGTATGCGAACACCGGGGAGCTGTTTTTT. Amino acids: CASSPRGYANTGELFF.

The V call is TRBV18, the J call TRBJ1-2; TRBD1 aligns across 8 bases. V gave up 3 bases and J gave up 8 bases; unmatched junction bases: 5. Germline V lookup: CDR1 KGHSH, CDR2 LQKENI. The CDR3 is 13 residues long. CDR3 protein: CASSPQGAGGYTF. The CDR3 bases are TGTGCCAGCTCACCCCAGGGGGCGGGCGGCTACACCTTC. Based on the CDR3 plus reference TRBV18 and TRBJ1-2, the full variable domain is NAGVMQNPRHLVRRRGQEARLRCSPMKGHSHVYWYRQLPEEGLKFMVYLQKENIIDESGMPKERFSAEFPKEGPSILRIQQVVRGDSAAYFCASSPQGAGGYTFGSGTRLTVV.

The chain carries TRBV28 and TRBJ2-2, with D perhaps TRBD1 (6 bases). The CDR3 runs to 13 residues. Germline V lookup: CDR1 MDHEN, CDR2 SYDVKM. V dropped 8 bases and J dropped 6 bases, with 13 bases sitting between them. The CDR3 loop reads CASSGQGPGELFF. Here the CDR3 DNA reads TGTGCCAGCTCAGGGCAGGGGCCCGGGGAGCTGTTTTTT.

The CDR3 spells CACLGRAHNEKLFF. In nucleotides, the CDR3 is TGTGCCTGCCTGGGACGAGCCCATAATGAAAAACTGTTTTTT. The V call is TRBV30, the J call TRBJ1-4; maybe TRBD1 (5 bases). With 6 bases removed from V and 4 bases from J, the gap between germline ends came to 15 bases. CDR3 size: 14 residues. Germline loops: CDR1 GTSNPN, CDR2 SVGIG (reference sequence).

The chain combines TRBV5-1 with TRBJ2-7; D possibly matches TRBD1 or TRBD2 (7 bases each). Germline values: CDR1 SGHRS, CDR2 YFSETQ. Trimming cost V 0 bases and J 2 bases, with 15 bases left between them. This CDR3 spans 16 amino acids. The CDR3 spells CASSLAGGVPPYEQYF. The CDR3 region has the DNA TGCGCCAGCAGCTTGGCAGGGGGGGTACCGCCCTACGAGCAGTACTTC.

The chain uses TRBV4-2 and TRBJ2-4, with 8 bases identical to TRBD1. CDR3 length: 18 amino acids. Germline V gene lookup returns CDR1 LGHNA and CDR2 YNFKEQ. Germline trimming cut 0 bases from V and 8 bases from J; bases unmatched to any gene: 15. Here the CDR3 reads CASSQDDRDRRFGDIQYF. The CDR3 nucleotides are TGTGCCAGCAGCCAAGACGACCGGGACAGGAGATTCGGGGACATTCAGTACTTC.